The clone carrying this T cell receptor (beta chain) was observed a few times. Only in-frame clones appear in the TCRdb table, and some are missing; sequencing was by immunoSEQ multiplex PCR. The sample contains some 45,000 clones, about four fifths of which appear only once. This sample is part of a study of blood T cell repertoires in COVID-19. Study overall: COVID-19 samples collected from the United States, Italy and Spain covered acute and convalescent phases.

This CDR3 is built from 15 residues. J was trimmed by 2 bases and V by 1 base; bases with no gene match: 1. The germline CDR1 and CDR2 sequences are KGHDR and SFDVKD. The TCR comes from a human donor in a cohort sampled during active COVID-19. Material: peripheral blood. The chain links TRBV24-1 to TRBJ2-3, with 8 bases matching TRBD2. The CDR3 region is CATSDLAGDTDTQYF. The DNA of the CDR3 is TGTGCCACCAGTGATTTAGCGGGAGACACAGATACGCAGTATTTT.